Each of the 20 T cell receptor beta chains below was sequenced from the same sample in a study of graft-versus-host responses after intestinal transplantation. No antigen has been identified for these receptors. Here immunoSEQ multiplex PCR was the method, and the copy in TCRdb shows in-frame clones only, minus some. The sample shows tens of thousands of clones, about four fifths of them seen only once. The sample here was unstimulated CD4+ T cells sorted from spleen or lymph node cells, taken before transplant. These receptors originate from a human donor who was the organ donor for an intestinal transplant.

The CDR3, as DNA: TGTGCCTGGAGTGTCACAGCGGGAAATGAGCAGTTCTTC. Amino acid sequence: CAWSVTAGNEQFF. The chain carries TRBV30 and TRBJ2-1, with 7 nucleotides matching TRBD2. CDR3 length: 13 amino acids. V dropped 0 bases and J dropped 7; count of bases not matched to a gene: 3. Germline CDR1 and CDR2: GTSNPN and SVGIG (reference sequence).

The V and J genes are TRBV21-1 and TRBJ2-7; the table gives TRBD2 as D, unverified against the DNA. TRBV21-1 is described as a pseudogene. There are 14 residues in the CDR3. CDR3 in amino acids: CASSRAGGSYEQYF. CDR3 DNA: TGTGCCAGCAGCAGGGCGGGAGGTTCCTACGAGCAGTACTTC.

In DNA, the CDR3 is TGTGCCAGCAGCTTGATCCGACTAGCGGGGGGGCAAGAGACCCAGTACTTC. Encoded protein: CASSLIRLAGGQETQYF. The chain joins TRBV7-2 to TRBJ2-5; 14 bases agree with TRBD2. The germline gives CDR1 SGHTA, CDR2 FQGNSA. CDR3 length: 17 amino acids. The V and J ends lost 3 bases and 2 bases, in that order; junction bases with no gene match: 5. Using reference TRBV7-2 and TRBJ2-5 for the parts outside the CDR3, the full variable domain is GAGVSQSPSNKVTEKGKDVELRCDPISGHTALYWYRQSLGQGLEFLIYFQGNSAPDKSGLPSDRFSAERTGGSVSTLTIQRTQQEDSAVYLCASSLIRLAGGQETQYFGPGTRLLVL.

This chain links TRBV2 with TRBJ2-7; D ambiguous. CDR3 length: 11 residues. V lost 8 bases, J lost 3 bases, and 8 bases lay in between. Germline CDR1 and CDR2: SNHLY and FYNNEI. The CDR3 protein is CASHRHYEQYF. CDR3 DNA: TGTGCCAGCCACAGACACTACGAGCAGTACTTC.

The chain carries TRBV7-9 and TRBJ1-2; a weak D match, TRBD1 (6 bases). From germline, CDR1 is SEHNR and CDR2 FQNEAQ (reference sequence). Trimming stripped 1 base from V and 7 bases from J, with 10 bases between. The CDR3 consists of 13 residues. CDR3 residues: CASSLEQGFGYTF. CDR3 nucleotides: TGTGCCAGCAGCTTAGAGCAGGGGTTTGGCTACACCTTC.

The chain recombines TRBV5-1 with TRBJ2-2, with D unresolved. Germline loops: CDR1 SGHRS, CDR2 YFSETQ. The V gene lost 4 bases and the J gene lost 0 bases, with 10 bases spanning the gap. This CDR3 region has 15 residues. CDR3 residues: CASSGVEPNTGELFF. CDR3 coding DNA: TGCGCCAGCAGCGGGGTTGAGCCGAACACCGGGGAGCTGTTTTTT.

J is TRBJ1-6 and V is TRBV5-6; tentatively, D is TRBD1 (5 bases). CDR3 length: 17 residues. Germline assignment: CDR1 SGHDT and CDR2 YYEEEE. V was clipped by 0 bases and J by 0 bases, with 10 bases between them. The CDR3 spells CASSLGPGSSYNSPLHF. As DNA, the CDR3 is TGTGCCAGCAGCTTGGGTCCAGGGAGCTCCTATAATTCACCCCTCCACTTT.

The V and J genes are TRBV5-5 and TRBJ1-2; 9 bases are shared with TRBD1. V trimming: 1 base; J trimming: 0 bases; junction bases outside the gene matches: 16. This CDR3 is 20 amino acids long. Germline assignment: CDR1 SGHKS and CDR2 YYEKEE (reference sequence). The CDR3 region is CASSLTGRDNRGQPNYGYTF. CDR3 DNA sequence: TGTGCCAGCAGCTTGACCGGTCGGGATAACAGGGGGCAGCCTAACTATGGCTACACCTTC.

V gene TRBV7-9 combines with J gene TRBJ2-2; 7 bases are a match to TRBD2. Trimming cost V 1 base and J 5 bases; bases outside gene matches: 7. This CDR3 comprises 16 residues. Germline values: CDR1 SEHNR, CDR2 FQNEAQ (reference sequence). The CDR3 DNA reads TGTGCCAGCAGCTTAGAAGGACTAGGAGAGACCGGGGAGCTGTTTTTT. Its protein is CASSLEGLGETGELFF.

This chain joins TRBV6-1 and TRBJ2-3, with 13 bases matching TRBD2. The CDR3 length is 19 residues. The V gene's germline CDR1 is MNHNS and CDR2 SASEGT. Trimming at V came to 0 bases and at J to 0 bases, leaving 6 bases not matched to a gene. The CDR3 DNA reads as TGTGCCAGCAGTGAAGCGGGGGGACTAGCGGGGCTTAGCACAGATACGCAGTATTTT. Its protein product is CASSEAGGLAGLSTDTQYF.

The rearrangement links TRBV11-2 to TRBJ1-2, with D tentatively TRBD1 (6 bases). V lost 1 base and J 4 bases, leaving 10 bases between the germline ends. CDR1 is SGHAT and CDR2 is FQNNGV in the germline V gene. The CDR3 extends over 14 amino acids. CDR3: CASSLAGQPYGYTF. The CDR3 bases are TGTGCCAGCAGCTTAGCCGGACAGCCCTATGGCTACACCTTC. Complete variable domain (other parts from reference TRBV11-2 and TRBJ1-2): EAGVAQSPRYKIIEKRQSVAFWCNPISGHATLYWYQQILGQGPKLLIQFQNNGVVDDSQLPKDRFSAERLKGVDSTLKIQPAKLEDSAVYLCASSLAGQPYGYTFGSGTRLTVV.

This chain uses TRBV5-1 with TRBJ1-5; D might be TRBD1 (5 bases). This CDR3 spans 13 amino acids. Germline V gives CDR1 SGHRS, CDR2 YFSETQ. Trimming shortened V by 4 bases and J by 4 bases, and 9 bases separated the two germline ends. For the CDR3, the DNA is TGCGCCAGCAGCGAGGGGCCAAATCAGCCCCAGCATTTT. Amino acid sequence: CASSEGPNQPQHF.

The V gene is TRBV30, the J gene TRBJ2-5; D is ambiguous. Germline assignment: CDR1 GTSNPN and CDR2 SVGIG (reference sequence). Trimming cost V 1 base and J 1 base, with 7 bases left between them. The CDR3 spans 13 residues. CDR3 coding DNA: TGTGCCTGGAGTGAAAGCGTCCAAGAGACCCAGTACTTC. It codes for CAWSESVQETQYF.

This chain joins TRBV7-2 and TRBJ2-7; TRBD1 agrees at 10 bases. The CDR3 has 16 residues. The trim removed 4 bases at V and 7 bases at J, leaving 13 bases unmatched. CDR1 SGHTA and CDR2 FQGNSA come from the germline V gene. The CDR3 sequence: CASSSFHGTGDHEQYF. The CDR3 nucleotides are TGTGCCAGCAGCTCATTTCACGGGACAGGGGACCATGAGCAGTACTTC.

The CDR3 region has the DNA TGTGCCAGCAGCGGCGCGGGGGGCCTCACAGATACGCAGTATTTT. It codes for CASSGAGGLTDTQYF. The chain is built from TRBV5-4 and TRBJ2-3; 8 bases align to TRBD2. This CDR3 comprises 15 residues. Per germline, CDR1 SGHNT and CDR2 YYREEE (reference sequence). V was pared by 4 bases and J by 2 bases, with 6 bases of the junction left unmatched.

The V and J genes are TRBV7-2 and TRBJ2-5; 13 positions agree with TRBD2. The end of the DNA is better explained by TRBJ2-7, so the J call may be wrong. Germline V gives CDR1 SGHTA, CDR2 FQGNSA. This CDR3 comprises 16 residues. Here the CDR3 DNA reads TGTGCCAGCAGCTTCGGACTAGCGGGGGTGACCTACGAGCAGTACTTC. Protein sequence: CASSFGLAGVTYEQYF.

The V call is TRBV14, the J call TRBJ2-3, with unresolved D. Per germline, CDR1 SGHDN and CDR2 FVKESK. The CDR3 has 17 amino acids. The ends were cut back, 4 bases at V and 4 bases at J, with 21 bases in the middle. CDR3 in DNA: TGTGCCAGCAGCCCCTGGGGTAAGGCCCTCATCCCAGATACGCAGTATTTT. It yields the protein CASSPWGKALIPDTQYF.

V is TRBV5-6 and J is TRBJ1-2; D might be TRBD1 (5 bases). Between the trimmed V and J ends, which lost 1 base and 4 bases, there was a span of 11 bases. Germline lookup yields CDR1 SGHDT and CDR2 YYEEEE. The CDR3 loop spans 14 amino acids. The chain's CDR3 is CASSLNRGLYGYTF. CDR3 bases: TGTGCCAGCAGCTTGAATAGGGGCCTCTATGGCTACACCTTC.

The CDR3 loop reads CASSSDPRFNNEQFF. DNA for the CDR3: TGTGCCAGCAGCTCAGATCCCCGATTTAACAATGAGCAGTTCTTC. J is TRBJ2-1 and V is TRBV5-4; D unclear. CDR3 length: 15 amino acids. V was pared by 3 bases and J by 5 bases, with 15 bases between. Germline-derived CDR1 and CDR2 are SGHNT and YYREEE (reference sequence).

This clone was counted once. The CDR3 sequence is CASSLGADTQYF. The CDR3 DNA is TGTGCCAGCAGCTTGGGGGCAGATACGCAGTATTTT. The chain uses TRBV5-4 and TRBJ2-3; D is uncertain. CDR3 length equals 12 residues. Per germline, CDR1 SGHNT and CDR2 YYREEE (reference sequence). Deletions cut 0 bases from V and 4 bases from J, with 3 bases between.